This entry concerns a single TCR beta chain. The data stem from a study of control samples from healthy donors and cancer patients. CDR1 and CDR2 (germline): LNHDA, SQIVND (reference sequence). This CDR3 contains 15 residues. The V and J ends lost 3 bases and 3 bases, in that order; junction bases with no gene match: 5. Clones were sequenced by immunoSEQ multiplex PCR, and TCRdb holds only the in-frame ones, with some missing. Among over 150,000 clones listed, roughly 94% were seen once. This receptor was obtained from a man aged 35-49 years in good health. The sample was blood. The chain links TRBV19 to TRBJ2-7; 10 bases fit TRBD2. The CDR3 bases are TGTGCCAGTAGTATGGCTAGCGGGGGTGGCTACGAGCAGTACTTC. Translating gives CASSMASGGGYEQYF.